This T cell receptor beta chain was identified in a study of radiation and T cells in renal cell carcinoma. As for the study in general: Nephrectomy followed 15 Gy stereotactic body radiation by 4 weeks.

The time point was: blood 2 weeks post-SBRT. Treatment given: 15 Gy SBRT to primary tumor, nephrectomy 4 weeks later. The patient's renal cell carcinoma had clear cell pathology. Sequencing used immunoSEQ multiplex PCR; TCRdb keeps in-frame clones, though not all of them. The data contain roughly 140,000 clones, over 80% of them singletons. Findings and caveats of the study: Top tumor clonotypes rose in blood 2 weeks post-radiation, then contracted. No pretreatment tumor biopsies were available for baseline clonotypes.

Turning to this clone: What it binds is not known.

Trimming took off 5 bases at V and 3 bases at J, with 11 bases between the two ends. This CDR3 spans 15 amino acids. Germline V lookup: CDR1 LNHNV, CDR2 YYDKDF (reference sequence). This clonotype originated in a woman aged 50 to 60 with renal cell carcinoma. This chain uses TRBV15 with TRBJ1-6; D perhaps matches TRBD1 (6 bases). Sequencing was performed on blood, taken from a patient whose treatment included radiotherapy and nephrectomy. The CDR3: CATSYDRFYNSPLHF. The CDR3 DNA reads TGTGCCACCAGCTATGACAGGTTCTATAATTCACCCCTCCACTTT. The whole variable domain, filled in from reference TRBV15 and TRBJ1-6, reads DAMVIQNPRYQVTQFGKPVTLSCSQTLNHNVMYWYQQKSSQAPKLLFHYYDKDFNNEADTPDNFQSRRPNTSFCFLDIRSPGLGDTAMYLCATSYDRFYNSPLHFGNGTRLTVT.